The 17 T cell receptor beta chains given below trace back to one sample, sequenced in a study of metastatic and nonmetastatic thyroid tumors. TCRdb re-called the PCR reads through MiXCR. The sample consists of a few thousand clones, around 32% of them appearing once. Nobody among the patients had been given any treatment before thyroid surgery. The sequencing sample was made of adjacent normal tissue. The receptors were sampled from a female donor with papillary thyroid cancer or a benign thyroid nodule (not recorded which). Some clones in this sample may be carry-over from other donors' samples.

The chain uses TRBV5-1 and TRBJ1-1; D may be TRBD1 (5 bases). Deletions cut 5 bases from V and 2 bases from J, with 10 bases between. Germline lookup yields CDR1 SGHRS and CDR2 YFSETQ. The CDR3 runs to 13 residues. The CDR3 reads CASRAGGNTEAFF. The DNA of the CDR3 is TGCGCCAGCAGGGCCGGGGGAAACACTGAAGCTTTCTTT.

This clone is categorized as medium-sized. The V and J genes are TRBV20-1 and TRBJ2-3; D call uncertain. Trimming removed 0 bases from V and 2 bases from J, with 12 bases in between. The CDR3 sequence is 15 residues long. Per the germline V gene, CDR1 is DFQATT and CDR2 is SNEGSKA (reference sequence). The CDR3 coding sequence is TGCAGTGCTAGAGATGTCGGAGTACCCACAGATACGCAGTATTTT. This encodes CSARDVGVPTDTQYF.

CDR3 nucleotides: TGTGCCACCAGTGACCCCGGACAGGCTAATGGCTACACCTTC. Translating it yields CATSDPGQANGYTF. The rearrangement links TRBV24-1 to TRBJ1-2; 7 nucleotides line up with TRBD1. V shed 4 bases and J 6 bases; nucleotides not matched to a gene: 7. The CDR3 contains 14 residues. Germline V CDR1 and CDR2: KGHDR, SFDVKD.

The CDR3 is CASTHAVQDMNTEAFF. DNA of the CDR3: TGCGCCAGCACCCACGCGGTACAGGACATGAACACTGAAGCTTTCTTT. The chain links TRBV5-1 to TRBJ1-1; D might be TRBD1 (5 bases). The V and J ends lost 6 bases and 0 bases respectively, with 18 bases between them. The CDR3 spans 16 residues. Germline assignment: CDR1 SGHRS and CDR2 YFSETQ.

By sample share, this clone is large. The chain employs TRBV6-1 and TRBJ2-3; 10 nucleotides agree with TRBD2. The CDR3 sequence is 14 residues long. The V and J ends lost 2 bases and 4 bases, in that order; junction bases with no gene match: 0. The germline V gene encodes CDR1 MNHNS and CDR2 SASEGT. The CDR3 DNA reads TGTGCCAGCAGTGAACTAGCGGGAGCAGATACGCAGTATTTT. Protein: CASSELAGADTQYF.

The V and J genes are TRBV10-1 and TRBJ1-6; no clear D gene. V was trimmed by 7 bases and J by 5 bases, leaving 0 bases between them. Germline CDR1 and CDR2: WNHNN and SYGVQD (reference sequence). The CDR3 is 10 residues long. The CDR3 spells CASNNSPLHF. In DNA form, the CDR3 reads TGCGCCAGCAATAATTCACCCCTCCACTTT.

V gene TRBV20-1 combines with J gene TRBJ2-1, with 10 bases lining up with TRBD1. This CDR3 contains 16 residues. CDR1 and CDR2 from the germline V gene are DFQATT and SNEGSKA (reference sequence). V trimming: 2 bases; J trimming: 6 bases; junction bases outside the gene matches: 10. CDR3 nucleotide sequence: TGCAGTGCTAGACCGACCGATGGGACAGGGGTCAATGAGCAGTTCTTC. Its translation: CSARPTDGTGVNEQFF.

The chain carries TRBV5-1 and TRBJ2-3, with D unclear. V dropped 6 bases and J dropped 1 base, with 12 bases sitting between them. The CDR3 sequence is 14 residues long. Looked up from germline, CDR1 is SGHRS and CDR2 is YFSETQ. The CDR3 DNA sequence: TGCGCCAGCACCCGTGGGCAGGGCACAGATACGCAGTATTTT. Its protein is CASTRGQGTDTQYF.

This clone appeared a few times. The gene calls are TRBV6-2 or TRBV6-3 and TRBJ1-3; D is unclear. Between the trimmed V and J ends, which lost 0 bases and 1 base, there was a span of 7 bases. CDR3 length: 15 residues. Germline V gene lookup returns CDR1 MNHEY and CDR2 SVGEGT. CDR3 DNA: TGTGCCAGCAGTTACTCGGGAGGGTCTGGAAACACCATATATTTT. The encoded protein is CASSYSGGSGNTIYF.

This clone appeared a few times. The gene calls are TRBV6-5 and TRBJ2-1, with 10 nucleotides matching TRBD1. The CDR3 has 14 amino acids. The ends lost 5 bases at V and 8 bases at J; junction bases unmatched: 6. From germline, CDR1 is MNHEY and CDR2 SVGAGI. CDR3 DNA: TGTGCCAGCAGTCCCTCGACAGGGGGCCATGAGCAGTTCTTC. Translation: CASSPSTGGHEQFF.

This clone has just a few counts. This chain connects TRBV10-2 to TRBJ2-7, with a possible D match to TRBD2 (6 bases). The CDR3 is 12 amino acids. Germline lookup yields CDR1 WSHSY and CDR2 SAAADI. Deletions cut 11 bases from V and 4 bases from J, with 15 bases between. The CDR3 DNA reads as TGCGCCGCCATTCCTCGGGGGTACGAGCAGTACTTC. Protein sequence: CAAIPRGYEQYF.

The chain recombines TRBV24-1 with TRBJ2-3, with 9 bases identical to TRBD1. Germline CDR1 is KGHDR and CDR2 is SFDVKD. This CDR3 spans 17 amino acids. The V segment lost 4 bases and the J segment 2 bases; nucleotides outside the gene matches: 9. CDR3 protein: CATSDPGQGSFTDTQYF. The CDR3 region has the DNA TGTGCCACCAGTGACCCCGGACAGGGGTCCTTCACAGATACGCAGTATTTT.

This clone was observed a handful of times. The CDR3 DNA is TGTGCCAGCAGGTTACAGGGATACTCACCCCTCCACTTT. This codes for CASRLQGYSPLHF. The chain is built from TRBV12-3 or TRBV12-4 and TRBJ1-6, with D maybe TRBD1 (6 bases). The CDR3 totals 13 residues. Deletions cut 6 bases from V and 10 bases from J, with 13 bases between.

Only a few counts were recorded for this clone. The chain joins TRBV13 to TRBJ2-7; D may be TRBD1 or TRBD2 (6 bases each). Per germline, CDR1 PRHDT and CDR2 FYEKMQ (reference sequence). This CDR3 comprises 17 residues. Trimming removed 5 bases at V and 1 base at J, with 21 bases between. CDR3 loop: CASSTLGSSGASYEQYF. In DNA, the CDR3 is TGTGCCAGCAGCACATTAGGTTCCTCGGGGGCATCCTACGAGCAGTACTTC.

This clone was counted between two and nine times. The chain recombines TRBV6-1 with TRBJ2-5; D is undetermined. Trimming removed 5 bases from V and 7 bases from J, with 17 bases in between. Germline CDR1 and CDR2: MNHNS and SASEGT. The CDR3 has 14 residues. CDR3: CASSKGKPSVTQYF. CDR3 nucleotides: TGTGCCAGCAGTAAAGGGAAACCGTCCGTGACCCAGTACTTC.

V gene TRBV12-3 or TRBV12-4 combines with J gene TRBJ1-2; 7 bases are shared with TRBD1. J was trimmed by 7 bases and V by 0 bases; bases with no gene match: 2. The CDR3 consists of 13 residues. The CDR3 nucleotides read TGTGCCAGCAGTTTAGCCGACAGGGTTGGCTACACCTTC. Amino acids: CASSLADRVGYTF.

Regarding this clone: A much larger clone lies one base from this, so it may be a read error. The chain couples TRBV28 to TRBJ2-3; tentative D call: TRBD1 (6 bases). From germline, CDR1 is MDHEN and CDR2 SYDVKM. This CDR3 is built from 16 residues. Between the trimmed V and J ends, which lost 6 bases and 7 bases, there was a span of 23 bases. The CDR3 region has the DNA TGTGCCAGCAGCTTACAACGGGCAGGGGACAAAAATACGCAGTATTTT. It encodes CASSLQRAGDKNTQYF.